The source of this T cell receptor beta chain is a study of cytomegalovirus exposure and HLA in healthy donors (dated by TCRdb to 2016 to 2017). With respect to the entire study: According to an earlier analysis of around 600 of the donors, 150 million to 200 million T cells yielded over 100 million unique TCR beta sequences and about 280 Gb of sequence data. Roughly 300 gigabases of sequencing data and around 80 million unique TCR sequences made up an early release that covered approximately 700 HLA-typed donors. The study combined high-throughput TCR immunosequencing, statistical association of individual TCRs with disease status, and machine learning to predict cytomegalovirus infection status. To study patterns of TCR occurrence, a later analysis re-analyzed previously published TCR beta repertoires from just over 650 donors and added high-resolution HLA genotyping. All discovery cohort repertoires had been generated on a single sequencing platform. Of the roughly 410 genotyped donors, 75% to 85% were placed in the genetic ancestry cluster associated with self-reported Caucasian donors. Donor age, sex, ethnicity and CMV serostatus were collected together with the repertoire data. Among roughly 400 genotyped donors of the cohort, an average of around 240,000 unique TCR beta nucleotide sequences was sequenced per donor, of which about 19% were non-productive. Besides the first cohort of more than 650 subjects, a separate validation cohort made up of 120 or so different subjects was used. HLA typing covered class I and class II loci at four-digit resolution. In a later genetic analysis, genome-wide SNP genotypes for about 60% of the 666 donors were used, and that subset was treated as a discovery cohort. In the later analysis, no new phenotypic data were used to find candidate immune exposures; instead, reliance was placed on TCR beta sequences and their occurrence across donors. Five DR-DQ haplotypes were treated as single units for association and clustering because of strong linkage in the cohort. Typing coverage differed by locus: A, B, C, DRB1 and DQB1 were typed in about 629-630 donors, DQA1 in about 510, DPA1 in some 600, and DPB1 in approximately 450. The T cell repertoires of around 670 subjects were profiled by immunosequencing and related to cytomegalovirus serostatus. The aim of the study was to test whether cataloging public T cell receptors could identify signatures of past pathogen exposure. In an earlier analysis of a few hundred of the donors, high-throughput TCR beta sequencing was used to judge whether each TCR beta V gene segment behaved as functional or pseudogenic.

The research as a whole found: Because some donors lacked HLA typing at each locus, the association tests relied only on the typed subset. The earlier analysis of about 600 of the donors excluded seventeen rarely observed V segments, including chromosome 9 orphons, because counts were too low. In both the original and validation cohorts, the classifier was reported to diagnose cytomegalovirus status with high specificity and sensitivity. V-gene and J-gene trimming of TCR beta chains was associated with a missense DCLRE1C variant in a later genetic analysis, and the association was replicated in an independent cohort. According to the authors, the approach could potentially be generalized to other disease states and immunological phenotypes. An earlier analysis of some 560 of the donors showed that most TCR beta V segments appeared in productive rearrangements either about 87% or about 30% of the time, which broadly matched IMGT annotations. A total of some 180 TCR beta chains were listed by the study as associated with cytomegalovirus. Across donors, most TCR sequences were observed very rarely, whereas some public TCRs were present in many individuals. In a later analysis, about 16,000 TCR beta sequences were associated with specific HLA alleles at a false discovery rate of 0.05. A few of the identified cytomegalovirus-associated TCR beta chains were confirmed in vitro to be specific for cytomegalovirus antigens. A further reported finding was that TCR beta sequences accurately predicted the HLA-A and HLA-B alleles for most subjects in the first cohort. Several of the top co-occurrence clusters appeared to be linked to parvovirus B19, influenza, CMV and Epstein-Barr virus, according to a later analysis. The sequencing pipeline was judged likely to have produced a cluster of highly shared sequence variants as a technical artifact. CMV serostatus was the only immune exposure information available for the cohort. Compared with the 666-donor mean, donors in an Asian-associated ancestry cluster had fewer N-insertions in productive TCRs, according to a later genetic analysis. Only TCR beta chains were sequenced in this cohort, and the absence of alpha or paired-chain data limited detectable features. According to a later analysis, most CMV-associated TCR beta chains appeared to be HLA-restricted, and the HLA associations seemed to be driven largely by CMV exposure. The presence/absence analyses assumed that sequencing depth was roughly uniform across donors, and that assumption may not be true. In a later analysis, HLA-associated TCR beta chains were found to be more clonally expanded and to have lower generation probabilities than equally common non-associated chains. Assigning TCR associations to individual alleles was difficult when HLA alleles, especially DR and DQ, strongly co-occurred. Linkage disequilibrium might explain the correlated functional status among segregating V segments, but an unknown experimental factor could not be excluded. In a later analysis, TCR association rates were found to vary across HLA loci, with the most associated TCRs seen for DRB1 alleles and the fewest for HLA-C alleles.

Libraries were constructed by the immunoSEQ multiplex PCR assay. For the multiplex PCR, a mixture combining 60 forward primers for TCR Vbeta segments and 13 reverse primers for TCR Jbeta segments was used. A multiplex PCR assay on genomic DNA amplified the CDR3 region of rearranged TCR beta genes. The Illumina HiSeq System was used to sequence the amplified TCR beta libraries as 87-base-pair reads. The paper's processing steps were these. Across the 500 to 850 repertoires, a later analysis counted some 80 million unique TCR beta chains, around 10 million of which were shared by at least two donors. Raw reads were error-corrected and collapsed into unique sequences with a nearest-neighbor algorithm that merged closely related sequences to remove PCR and sequencing errors. To assign V, D and J gene segments, CDR3 sequences were aligned to IMGT reference sequences. For a sequence to be retained, a match of at least six nucleotides was required to both a V gene segment and a J gene segment. A rearrangement was called productive if the CDR3 had no stop codons and remained in frame with V and J, and every other rearrangement was called non-productive. CDR3 was defined according to IMGT convention as the region running from the second conserved V-encoded cysteine to the conserved J-encoded phenylalanine. In an earlier analysis of more than 550 of the donors, sequences lacking an unambiguous match to a single V gene segment were excluded. An earlier analysis of over 450 of the donors classified V segments as functional when productive rearrangements were above 56.7% and as segregating when the standard deviation between donors was above 5%. A statistical classification framework was built for diagnosing cytomegalovirus status from the catalog of TCR beta chain sequences. In a later analysis, TCR nucleotide sequences were compared against IMGT/GENE-DB human TR gene sequences so that V and J genes could be assigned. In a later analysis, CDR3 sequences and most-parsimonious VDJ recombination scenarios were assigned using the TCRdist pipeline. In a later analysis, each TCR beta chain was defined by its CDR3 amino acid sequence together with its V-gene family, and reads without a unique V-gene family were excluded. As a way to deal with suspected cross-contamination and a sequencing artifact, a later analysis dropped hundreds of nucleotide sequences that were highly shared and had low generation probability. For each public chain, a later analysis derived a clonal expansion index from normalized ranks of inferred template counts within each repertoire. Generation probabilities in a later analysis came from a VDJ recombination model fitted to out-of-frame rearrangements, and those results were checked against IGoR. In a later analysis, TCR-TCR, TCR-HLA and TCR-CMV co-occurrence was scored with hypergeometric tests, and a repertoire-size bias correction was applied to TCR pairs. To estimate false discovery rates, a later analysis permuted the HLA or CMV assignments 20 times. In a later analysis, co-occurring TCRs were grouped using DBSCAN, with TCRdist sequence similarity added in when clustering inside HLA-allele-positive subsets. Co-occurrence clustering excluded repertoires with fewer than 30,000 or more than 120,000 public chains, plus five with anomalous nucleotide sharing. In its TCRdb copy, this immuneACCESS table keeps in-frame sequences only and misses some clones. Where compared with another copy, unresolved V genes explain less than half of these, and the others have no known cause. V, J and clone size were drawn from that table, and D and trimming were deduced from the DNA. The sample table contains approximately 260,000 clones; only one count was recorded for about 83% of them. More than 1.5% of the sample goes to the ten largest clones.

The cohort consisted of 666 healthy bone marrow donors. Cohort members were all nominally healthy when sampled, although unrecorded immune exposures were likely present. The donor was CMV seropositive and belonged to the group of 250 to 350 seropositive cohort members. Every donor gave a peripheral blood sample, and the peripheral blood mononuclear cells from that sample were used for TCR beta sequencing. Genomic DNA extraction from the blood cell samples was performed with the Qiagen DNeasy Blood Extraction Kit. With respect to this clone: Its cognate antigen has yet to be identified. Base qualities were left out, and no much larger clone turns up one base away.

Sequenced sample: PBMCs. The source is a woman between 40 and 55 years old in good health and CMV-seropositive.

The CDR3 reads CASSSPAGELFF. The DNA sequence reads TGTGCCAGCAGCTCACCGGCCGGGGAGCTGTTTTTT. The receptor chain draws on TRBV7-9 and TRBJ2-2; there is no confident call for the D gene. CDR1 SEHNR and CDR2 FQNEAQ are derived from the germline V gene (reference sequence). From the cysteine up to the phenylalanine, the CDR3 has a length of 12 residues. Left in the record is the CDR3 DNA by itself, 36 bases read in frame from the first base. V is reduced by 4 bases and J by 6 bases, leaving a spacing of 6 bases between them.